This T cell receptor beta chain is from a study of cytotoxic CD8 clonotypes in ibrutinib-treated CLL. Overall study: Enrolment comprised around 11 relapsed/refractory and some 15 treatment-naive patients; approximately 18 were IGHV unmutated.

Sequencing was performed with immunoSEQ multiplex PCR; in TCRdb, only in-frame clones are kept and a portion is missing. The sample has around 330,000 clones; roughly 67% are singletons. Germline V lookup: CDR1 MGHRA, CDR2 YSYEKL. CDR3 size: 14 residues. Trimming left V 0 bases short and J 5 bases short, with 10 bases between. This specimen consisted of PBMCs, obtained after 36 months of ibrutinib treatment. The origin of this receptor is a human donor with chronic lymphocytic leukemia. V and J are TRBV4-1 and TRBJ2-5; tentative D call: TRBD2 (6 bases). CDR3 sequence (DNA): TGCGCCAGCAGCCAAGAGCGGGGCCCCGAGACCCAGTACTTC. Protein: CASSQERGPETQYF.